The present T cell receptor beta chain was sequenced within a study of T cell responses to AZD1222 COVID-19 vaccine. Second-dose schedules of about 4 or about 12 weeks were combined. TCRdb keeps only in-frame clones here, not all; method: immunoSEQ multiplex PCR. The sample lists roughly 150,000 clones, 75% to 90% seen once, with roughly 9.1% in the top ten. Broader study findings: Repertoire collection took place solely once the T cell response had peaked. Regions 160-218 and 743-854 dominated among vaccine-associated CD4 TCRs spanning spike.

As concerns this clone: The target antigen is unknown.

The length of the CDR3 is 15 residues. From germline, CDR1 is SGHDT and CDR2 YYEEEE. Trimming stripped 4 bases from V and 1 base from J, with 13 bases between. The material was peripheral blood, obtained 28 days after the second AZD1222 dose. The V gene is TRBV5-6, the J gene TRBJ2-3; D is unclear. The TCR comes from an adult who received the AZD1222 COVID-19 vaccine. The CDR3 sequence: CASSAPRGGTDTQYF. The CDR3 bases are TGTGCCAGCAGCGCCCCGCGCGGTGGCACAGATACGCAGTATTTT.